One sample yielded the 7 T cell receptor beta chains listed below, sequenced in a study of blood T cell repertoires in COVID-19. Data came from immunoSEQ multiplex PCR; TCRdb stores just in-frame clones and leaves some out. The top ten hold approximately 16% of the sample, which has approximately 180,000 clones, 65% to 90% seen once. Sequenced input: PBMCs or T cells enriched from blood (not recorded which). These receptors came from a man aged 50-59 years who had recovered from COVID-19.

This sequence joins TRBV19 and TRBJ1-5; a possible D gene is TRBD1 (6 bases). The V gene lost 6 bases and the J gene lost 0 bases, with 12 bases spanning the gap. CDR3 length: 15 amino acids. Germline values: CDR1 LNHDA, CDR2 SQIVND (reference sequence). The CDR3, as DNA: TGTGCCAGTAGGCCAGGGGTTACTAGCAATCAGCCCCAGCATTTT. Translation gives CASRPGVTSNQPQHF.

CDR3 loop: CASTGTANTEAFF. For the CDR3, the DNA is TGTGCCAGCACAGGGACAGCGAACACTGAAGCTTTCTTT. V gene TRBV6-5 combines with J gene TRBJ1-1; the match to TRBD1 covers 7 bases. The CDR3 length is 13 residues. Germline V gene sequence: CDR1 MNHEY, CDR2 SVGAGI. The ends lost 7 bases at V and 1 base at J; junction bases unmatched: 3.

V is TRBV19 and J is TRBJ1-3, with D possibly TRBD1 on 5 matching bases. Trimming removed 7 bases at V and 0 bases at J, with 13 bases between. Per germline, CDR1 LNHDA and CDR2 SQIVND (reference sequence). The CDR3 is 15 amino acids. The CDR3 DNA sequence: TGTGCCAGTACATACAGGACCTACTCTGGAAACACCATATATTTT. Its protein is CASTYRTYSGNTIYF.

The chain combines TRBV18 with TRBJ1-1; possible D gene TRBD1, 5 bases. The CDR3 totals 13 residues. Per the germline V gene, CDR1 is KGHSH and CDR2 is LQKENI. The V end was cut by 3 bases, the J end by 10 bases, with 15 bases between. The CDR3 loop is CASSPEAFTGAFF. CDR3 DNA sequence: TGTGCCAGCTCACCTGAGGCTTTCACAGGAGCTTTCTTT.

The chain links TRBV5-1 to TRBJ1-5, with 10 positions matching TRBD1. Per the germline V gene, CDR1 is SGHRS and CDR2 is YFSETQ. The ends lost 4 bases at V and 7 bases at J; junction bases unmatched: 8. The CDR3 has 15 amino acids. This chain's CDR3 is CASSNGQGGGQPQHF. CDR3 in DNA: TGCGCCAGCAGCAACGGACAGGGGGGTGGACAGCCCCAGCATTTT.

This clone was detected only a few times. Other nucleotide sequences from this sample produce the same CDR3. The CDR3 nucleotides are TGCAGCGTGGGACAGGGGGGAGATACGCAGTATTTT. Amino acids: CSVGQGGDTQYF. The rearrangement joins TRBV29-1 to TRBJ2-3; 11 nucleotides line up with TRBD1. The V gene's germline CDR1 is SQVTM and CDR2 ANQGSEA. This CDR3 comprises 12 residues. V was pared by 6 bases and J by 5 bases, with 1 base of the junction left unmatched.

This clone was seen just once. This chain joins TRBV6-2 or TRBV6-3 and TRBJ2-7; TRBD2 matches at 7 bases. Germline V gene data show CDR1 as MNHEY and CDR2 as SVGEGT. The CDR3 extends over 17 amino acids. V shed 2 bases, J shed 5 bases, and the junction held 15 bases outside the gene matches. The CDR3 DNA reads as TGTGCCAGCAGTTACGGTGGGTTTGGCGGGGGTACAAACGAGCAGTACTTC. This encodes CASSYGGFGGGTNEQYF.